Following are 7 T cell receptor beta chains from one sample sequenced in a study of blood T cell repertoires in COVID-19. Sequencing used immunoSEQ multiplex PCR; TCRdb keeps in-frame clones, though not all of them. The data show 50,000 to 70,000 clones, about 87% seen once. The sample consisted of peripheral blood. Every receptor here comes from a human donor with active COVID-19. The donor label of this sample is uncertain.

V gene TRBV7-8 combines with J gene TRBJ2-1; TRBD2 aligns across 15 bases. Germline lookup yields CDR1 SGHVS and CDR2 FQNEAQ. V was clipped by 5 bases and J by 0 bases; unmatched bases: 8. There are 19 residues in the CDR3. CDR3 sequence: CASSPGLAGGPDSYNEQFF. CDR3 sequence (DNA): TGTGCCAGCAGCCCGGGACTAGCGGGAGGCCCTGACTCCTACAATGAGCAGTTCTTC.

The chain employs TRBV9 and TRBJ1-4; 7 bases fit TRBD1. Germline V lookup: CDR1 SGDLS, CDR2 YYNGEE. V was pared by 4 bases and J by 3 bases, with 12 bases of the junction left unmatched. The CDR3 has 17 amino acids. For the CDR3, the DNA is TGTGCCAGCAGCACCCGACAGGGCCGCTACCCTAATGAAAAACTGTTTTTT. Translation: CASSTRQGRYPNEKLFF. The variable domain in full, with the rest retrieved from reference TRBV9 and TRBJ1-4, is DSGVTQTPKHLITATGQRVTLRCSPRSGDLSVYWYQQSLDQGLQFLIQYYNGEERAKGNILERFSAQQFPDLHSELNLSSLELGDSALYFCASSTRQGRYPNEKLFFGSGTQLSVL.

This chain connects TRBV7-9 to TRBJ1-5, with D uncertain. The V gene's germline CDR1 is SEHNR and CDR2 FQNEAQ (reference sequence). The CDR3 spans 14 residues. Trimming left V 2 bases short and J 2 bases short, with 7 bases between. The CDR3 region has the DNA TGTGCCAGCAGCTTATCAACAGGCAATCAGCCCCAGCATTTT. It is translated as CASSLSTGNQPQHF. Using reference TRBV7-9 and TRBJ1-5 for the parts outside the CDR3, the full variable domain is DTGVSQNPRHKITKRGQNVTFRCDPISEHNRLYWYRQTLGQGPEFLTYFQNEAQLEKSRLLSDRFSAERPKGSFSTLEIQRTEQGDSAMYLCASSLSTGNQPQHFGDGTRLSIL.

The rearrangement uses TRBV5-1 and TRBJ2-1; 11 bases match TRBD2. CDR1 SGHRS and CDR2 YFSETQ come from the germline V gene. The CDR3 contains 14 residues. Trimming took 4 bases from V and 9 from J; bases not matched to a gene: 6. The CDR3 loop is CASSPRLAGREQFF. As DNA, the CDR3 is TGCGCCAGCAGCCCGCGACTAGCGGGGCGTGAGCAGTTCTTC.

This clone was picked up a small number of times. CDR3 in amino acids: CASSSDTNTEAFF. CDR3 coding DNA: TGTGCCAGCAGTTCAGACACGAACACTGAAGCTTTCTTT. The chain carries TRBV2 and TRBJ1-1, with D unresolved. Germline values: CDR1 SNHLY, CDR2 FYNNEI. The CDR3 extends over 13 amino acids. Trimming removed 5 bases from V and 1 base from J, with 8 bases in between.

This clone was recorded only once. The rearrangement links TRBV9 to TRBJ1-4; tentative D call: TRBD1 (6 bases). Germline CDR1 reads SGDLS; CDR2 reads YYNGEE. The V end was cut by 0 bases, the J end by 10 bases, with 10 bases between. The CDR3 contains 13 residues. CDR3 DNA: TGTGCCAGCAGCGTAGAGACAGGAGGAAAACTGTTTTTT. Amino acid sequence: CASSVETGGKLFF.

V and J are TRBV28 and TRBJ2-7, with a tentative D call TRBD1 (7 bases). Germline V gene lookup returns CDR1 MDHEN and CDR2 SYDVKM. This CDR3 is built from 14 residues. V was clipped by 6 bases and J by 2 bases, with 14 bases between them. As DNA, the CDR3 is TGTGCCAGCAGCCCCGGAGGGGGCCCCTACGAGCAGTACTTC. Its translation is CASSPGGGPYEQYF.